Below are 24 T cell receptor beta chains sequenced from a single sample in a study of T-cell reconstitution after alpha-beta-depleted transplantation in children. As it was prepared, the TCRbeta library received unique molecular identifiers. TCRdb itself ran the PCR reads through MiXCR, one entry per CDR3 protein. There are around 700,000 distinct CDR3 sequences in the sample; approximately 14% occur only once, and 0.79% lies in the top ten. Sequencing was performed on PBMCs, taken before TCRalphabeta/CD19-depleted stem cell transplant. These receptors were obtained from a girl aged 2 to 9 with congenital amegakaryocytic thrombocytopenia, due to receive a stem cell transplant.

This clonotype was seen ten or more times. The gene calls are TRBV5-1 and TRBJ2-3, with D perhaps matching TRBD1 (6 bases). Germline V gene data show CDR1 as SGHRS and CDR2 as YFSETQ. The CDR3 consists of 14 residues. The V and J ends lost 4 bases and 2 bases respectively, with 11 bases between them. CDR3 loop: CASSPGQLTDTQYF. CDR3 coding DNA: TGCGCCAGCAGCCCAGGACAGCTCACAGATACGCAGTATTTT.

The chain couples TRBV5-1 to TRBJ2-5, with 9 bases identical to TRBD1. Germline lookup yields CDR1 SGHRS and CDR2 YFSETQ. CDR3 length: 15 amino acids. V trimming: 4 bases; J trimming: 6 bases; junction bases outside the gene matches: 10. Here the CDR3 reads CASSARGQGHQTQYF. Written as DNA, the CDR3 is TGCGCCAGCAGCGCACGGGGACAGGGTCACCAGACCCAGTACTTC.

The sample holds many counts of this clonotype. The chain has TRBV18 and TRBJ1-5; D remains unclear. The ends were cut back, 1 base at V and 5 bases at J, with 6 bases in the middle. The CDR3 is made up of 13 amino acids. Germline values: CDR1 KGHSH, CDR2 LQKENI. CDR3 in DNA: TGTGCCAGCTCACCACAGAGCTATCAGCCCCAGCATTTT. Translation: CASSPQSYQPQHF. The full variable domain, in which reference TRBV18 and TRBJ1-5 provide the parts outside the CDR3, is NAGVMQNPRHLVRRRGQEARLRCSPMKGHSHVYWYRQLPEEGLKFMVYLQKENIIDESGMPKERFSAEFPKEGPSILRIQQVVRGDSAAYFCASSPQSYQPQHFGDGTRLSIL.

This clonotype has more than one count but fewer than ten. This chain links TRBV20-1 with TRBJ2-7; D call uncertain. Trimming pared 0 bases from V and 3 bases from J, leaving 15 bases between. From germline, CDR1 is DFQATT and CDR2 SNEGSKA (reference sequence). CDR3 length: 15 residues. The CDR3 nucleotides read TGCAGTGCTAGAGATCCCAGGCTCAGCAACTACGAGCAGTACTTC. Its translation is CSARDPRLSNYEQYF.

CDR3 in DNA: TGTGCCAGCAGCTCTAGGAGTGGGACCGGGGAGCTGTTTTTT. It yields the protein CASSSRSGTGELFF. This chain joins TRBV7-9 and TRBJ2-2; no definite D call. CDR3 length: 14 amino acids. The germline gives CDR1 SEHNR, CDR2 FQNEAQ (reference sequence). V was cut by 4 bases and J by 5 bases, with 11 bases left in between.

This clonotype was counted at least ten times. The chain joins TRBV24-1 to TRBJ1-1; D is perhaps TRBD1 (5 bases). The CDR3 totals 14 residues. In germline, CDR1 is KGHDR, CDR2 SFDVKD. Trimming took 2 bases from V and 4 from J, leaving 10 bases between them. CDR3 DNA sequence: TGTGCCACCAGTGATTCAGCAGGGAGCACTGAAGCTTTCTTT. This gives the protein CATSDSAGSTEAFF.

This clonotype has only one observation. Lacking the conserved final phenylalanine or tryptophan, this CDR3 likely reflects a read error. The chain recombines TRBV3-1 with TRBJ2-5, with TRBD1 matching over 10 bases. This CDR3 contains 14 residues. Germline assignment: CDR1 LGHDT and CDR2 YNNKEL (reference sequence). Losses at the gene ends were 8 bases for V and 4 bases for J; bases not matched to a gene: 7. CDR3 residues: CASFRQGAGETQYC. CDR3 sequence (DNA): TGTGCCAGCTTTCGACAGGGGGCAGGAGAGACCCAGTACTGC.

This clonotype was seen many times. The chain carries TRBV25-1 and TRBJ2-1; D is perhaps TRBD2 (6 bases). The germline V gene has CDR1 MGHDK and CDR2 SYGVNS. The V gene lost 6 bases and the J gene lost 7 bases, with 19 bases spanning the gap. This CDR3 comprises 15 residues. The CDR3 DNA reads TGTGCCAGCAGCGCCGGACTACCCCTTCCTAATGAGCAGTTCTTC. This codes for CASSAGLPLPNEQFF.

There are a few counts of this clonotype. In DNA form, the CDR3 reads TGCGCCAGCAGCTTGGGGGTGACTGAGACCCAGTACTTC. This translates into CASSLGVTETQYF. The V call is TRBV5-1, the J call TRBJ2-5; unclear D gene. V lost 0 bases, J lost 5 bases, and 8 bases lay in between. This CDR3 has 13 residues. The V gene's germline CDR1 is SGHRS and CDR2 YFSETQ.

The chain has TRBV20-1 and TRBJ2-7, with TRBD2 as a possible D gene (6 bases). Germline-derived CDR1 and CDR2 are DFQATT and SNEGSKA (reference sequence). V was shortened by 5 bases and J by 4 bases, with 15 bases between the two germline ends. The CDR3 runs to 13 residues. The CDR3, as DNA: TGCAGTGCTGGGGGAGGAGGGGATTACGAGCAGTACTTC. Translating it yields CSAGGGGDYEQYF.

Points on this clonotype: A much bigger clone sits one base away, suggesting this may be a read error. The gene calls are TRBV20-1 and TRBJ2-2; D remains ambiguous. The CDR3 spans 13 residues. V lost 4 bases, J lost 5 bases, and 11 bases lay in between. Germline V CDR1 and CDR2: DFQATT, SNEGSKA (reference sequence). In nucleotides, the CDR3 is TGCAGTGCTAAACACAGAGGAACCGGGGAGCTGTTTTTT. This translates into CSAKHRGTGELFF.

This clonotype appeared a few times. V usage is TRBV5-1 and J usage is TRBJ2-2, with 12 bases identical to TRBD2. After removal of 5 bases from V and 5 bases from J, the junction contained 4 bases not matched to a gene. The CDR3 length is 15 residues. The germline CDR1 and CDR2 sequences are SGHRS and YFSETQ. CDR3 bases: TGCGCCAGCAGACAGGGGACTAGCGGGACCGGGGAGCTGTTTTTT. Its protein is CASRQGTSGTGELFF.

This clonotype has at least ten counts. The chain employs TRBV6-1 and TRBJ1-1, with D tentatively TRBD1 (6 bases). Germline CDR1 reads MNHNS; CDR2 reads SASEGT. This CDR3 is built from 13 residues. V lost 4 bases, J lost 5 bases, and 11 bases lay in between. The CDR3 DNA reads TGTGCCAGCAGTGCTGGACAGAGGACTGAAGCTTTCTTT. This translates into CASSAGQRTEAFF.

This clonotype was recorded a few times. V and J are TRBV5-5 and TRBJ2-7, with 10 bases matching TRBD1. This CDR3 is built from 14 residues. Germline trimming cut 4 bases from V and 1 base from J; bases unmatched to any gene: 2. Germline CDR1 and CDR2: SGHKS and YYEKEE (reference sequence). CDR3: CASSRTGGSYEQYF. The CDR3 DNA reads TGTGCCAGCAGCCGGACAGGGGGTTCCTACGAGCAGTACTTC.

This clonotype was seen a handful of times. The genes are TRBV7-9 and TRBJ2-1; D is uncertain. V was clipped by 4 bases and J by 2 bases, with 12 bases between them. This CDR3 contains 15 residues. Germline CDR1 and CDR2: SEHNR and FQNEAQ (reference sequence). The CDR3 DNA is TGTGCCAGCAGCTCCGGAACCAACGCCTACAATGAGCAGTTCTTC. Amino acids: CASSSGTNAYNEQFF. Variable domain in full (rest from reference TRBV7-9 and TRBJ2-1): DTGVSQNPRHKITKRGQNVTFRCDPISEHNRLYWYRQTLGQGPEFLTYFQNEAQLEKSRLLSDRFSAERPKGSFSTLEIQRTEQGDSAMYLCASSSGTNAYNEQFFGPGTRLTVL.

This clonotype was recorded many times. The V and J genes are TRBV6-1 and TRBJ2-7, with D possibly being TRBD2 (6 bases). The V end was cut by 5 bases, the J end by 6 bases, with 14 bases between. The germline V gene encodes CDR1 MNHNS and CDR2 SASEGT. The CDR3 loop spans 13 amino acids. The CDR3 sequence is CASSISGIAEQYF. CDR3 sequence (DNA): TGTGCCAGCAGTATTAGCGGTATTGCCGAGCAGTACTTC.

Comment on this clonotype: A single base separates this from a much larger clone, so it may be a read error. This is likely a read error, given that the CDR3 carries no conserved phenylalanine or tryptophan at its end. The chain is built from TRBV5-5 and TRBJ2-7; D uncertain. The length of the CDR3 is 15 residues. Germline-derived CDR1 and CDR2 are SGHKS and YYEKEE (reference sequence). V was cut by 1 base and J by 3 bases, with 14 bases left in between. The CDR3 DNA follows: TGTGCCAGCAGCTTGAGACTTACTCAGAACTACGAGCAGTACTCC. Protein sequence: CASSLRLTQNYEQYS.

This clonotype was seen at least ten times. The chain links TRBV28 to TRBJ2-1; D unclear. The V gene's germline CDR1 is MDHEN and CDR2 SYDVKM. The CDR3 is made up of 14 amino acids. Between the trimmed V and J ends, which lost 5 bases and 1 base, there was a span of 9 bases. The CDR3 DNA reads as TGTGCCAGCAGTATTGAAAATTCCTACAATGAGCAGTTCTTC. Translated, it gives CASSIENSYNEQFF.

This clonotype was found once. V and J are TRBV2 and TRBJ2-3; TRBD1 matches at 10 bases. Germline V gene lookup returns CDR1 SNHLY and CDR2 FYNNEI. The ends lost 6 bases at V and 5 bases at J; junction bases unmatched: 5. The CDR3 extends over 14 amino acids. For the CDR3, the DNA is TGTGCCAGCAGGAGGACAGGGGGAGGAGATACGCAGTATTTT. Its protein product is CASRRTGGGDTQYF.

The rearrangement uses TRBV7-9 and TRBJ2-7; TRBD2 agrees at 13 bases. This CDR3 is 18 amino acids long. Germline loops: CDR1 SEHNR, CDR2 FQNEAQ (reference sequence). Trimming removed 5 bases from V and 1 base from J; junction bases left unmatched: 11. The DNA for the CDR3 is TGTGCCAGCAGCCTAGGGGGACTAGCGGGAACCAAGTCCTACGAGCAGTACTTC. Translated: CASSLGGLAGTKSYEQYF.

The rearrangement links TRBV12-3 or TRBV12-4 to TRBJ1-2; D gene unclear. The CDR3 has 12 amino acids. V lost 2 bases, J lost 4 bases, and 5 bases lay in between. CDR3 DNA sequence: TGTGCCAGCAGTTTACAGCCCTATGGCTACACCTTC. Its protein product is CASSLQPYGYTF.

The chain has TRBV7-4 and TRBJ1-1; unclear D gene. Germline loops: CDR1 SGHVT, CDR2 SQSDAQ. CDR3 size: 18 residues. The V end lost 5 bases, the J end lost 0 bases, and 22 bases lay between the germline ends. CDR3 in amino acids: CASSRVGDLGEVNTEAFF. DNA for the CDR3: TGTGCCAGCAGCAGAGTAGGTGACCTGGGTGAGGTGAACACTGAAGCTTTCTTT.

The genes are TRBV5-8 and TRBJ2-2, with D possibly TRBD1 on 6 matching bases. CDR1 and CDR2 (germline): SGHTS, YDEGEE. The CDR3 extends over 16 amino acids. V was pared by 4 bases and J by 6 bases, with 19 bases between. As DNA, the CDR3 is TGTGCCAGCAGCGTACAGGGCCAAGGGGTCGCCGGGGAGCTGTTTTTT. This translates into CASSVQGQGVAGELFF.

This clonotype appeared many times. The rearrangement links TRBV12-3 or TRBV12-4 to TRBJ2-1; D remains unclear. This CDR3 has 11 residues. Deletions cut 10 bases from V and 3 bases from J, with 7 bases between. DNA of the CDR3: TGTGCCACCTCAGTCTACAATGAGCAGTTCTTC. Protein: CATSVYNEQFF.